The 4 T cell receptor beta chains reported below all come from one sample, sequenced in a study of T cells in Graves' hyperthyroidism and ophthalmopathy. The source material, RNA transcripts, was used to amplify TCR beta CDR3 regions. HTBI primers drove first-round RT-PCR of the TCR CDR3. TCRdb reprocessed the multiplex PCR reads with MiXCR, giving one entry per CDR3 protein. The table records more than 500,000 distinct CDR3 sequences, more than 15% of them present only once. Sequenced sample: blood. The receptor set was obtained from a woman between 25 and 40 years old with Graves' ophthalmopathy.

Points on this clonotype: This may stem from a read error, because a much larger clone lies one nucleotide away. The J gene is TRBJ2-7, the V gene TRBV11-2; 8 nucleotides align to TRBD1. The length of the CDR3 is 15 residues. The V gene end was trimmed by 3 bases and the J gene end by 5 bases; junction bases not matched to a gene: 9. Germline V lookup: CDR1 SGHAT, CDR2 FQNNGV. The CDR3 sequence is CASSLAPDREHEQYF. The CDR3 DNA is TGTGCCAGCAGCTTGGCCCCGGACAGGGAACACGAGCAGTACTTC.

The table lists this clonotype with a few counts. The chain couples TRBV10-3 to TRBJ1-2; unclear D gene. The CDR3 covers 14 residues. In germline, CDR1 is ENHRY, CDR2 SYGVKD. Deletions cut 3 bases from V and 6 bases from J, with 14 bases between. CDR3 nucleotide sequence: TGTGCCATCAGTGAAAATCTTTCTGGGGATGGCTACACCTTC. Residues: CAISENLSGDGYTF.

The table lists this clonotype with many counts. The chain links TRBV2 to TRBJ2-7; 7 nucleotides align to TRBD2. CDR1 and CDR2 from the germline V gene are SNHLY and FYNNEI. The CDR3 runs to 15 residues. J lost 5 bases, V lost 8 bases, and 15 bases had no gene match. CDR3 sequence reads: CASGAGGSIFDEQYF. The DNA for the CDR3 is TGTGCCAGCGGAGCAGGCGGGAGTATATTCGACGAGCAGTACTTC.

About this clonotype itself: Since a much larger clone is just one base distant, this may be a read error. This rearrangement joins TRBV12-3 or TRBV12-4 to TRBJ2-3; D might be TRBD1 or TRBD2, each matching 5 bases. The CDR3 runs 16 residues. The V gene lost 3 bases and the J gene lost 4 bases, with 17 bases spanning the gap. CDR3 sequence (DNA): TGTGCCAGCAGTTTGATTCAACGGGGCACGGCAGATACGCAGTATTTT. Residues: CASSLIQRGTADTQYF.